This T cell receptor (beta chain) was found in a study of blood T cell repertoires in COVID-19. The overall study: Whether acute or convalescent, the COVID-19 samples came from the United States, Italy and Spain. T cells, B-cell-depleted T cells, or PBMCs provided the cDNA or gDNA that served as material.

Per the original data handling: Nucleated cell number was recorded as an estimate derived from reference gene primer amplification. Profiled with immunoSEQ multiplex PCR; TCRdb holds only in-frame clones, not every one. That table supplies the V and J calls and clone size; D and trimming were determined from the DNA. The profile shows about 200,000 clones, about 85% of them singletons. The CDR3 loop spans 16 amino acids. Germline CDR1 reads LNHNV; CDR2 reads YYDKDF (reference sequence). The V and J ends lost 5 bases and 6 bases respectively, with 23 bases between them. The sample taken for sequencing was peripheral blood. The source is a woman aged 80 or over with acute or convalescent COVID-19. The chain joins TRBV15 to TRBJ2-7; TRBD2 is a possible D gene (6 bases). CDR3 DNA sequence: TGTGCCACCAGCGGCCAAGGGACGTCCCCGGGGGTCGAGCAGTACTTC. Encoded protein: CATSGQGTSPGVEQYF.